This TCR beta chain derives from a study of beta chain features in type 1 diabetes. For the study at large: In age, gender and cell yields, patients were similar to healthy donors. General study findings and limits: Type 1 diabetes patients had moderately but significantly shorter TCRB CDR3s in all four CD4+ subsets. In the patient group, naive, central memory and Treg TCRB repertoires seemed more alike than in the healthy donor group.

The CDR3 extends over 16 amino acids. V was cut by 5 bases and J by 3 bases, with 20 bases left in between. CDR1 SGHRS and CDR2 YFSETQ come from the germline V gene. Heparinised blood was drawn once per donor, averaging about 116 mL. TCRB transcripts that were expressed got sequenced, as all of the isolated RNA had been reverse transcribed. Sequenced by immunoSEQ multiplex PCR; TCRdb stores in-frame clones only, minus some. The data contain fewer than 250,000 clones, roughly 9.6% of them singletons. As concerns this clone: Its antigen is unknown.

Sequenced input: naive CD4+ T cells from blood. The receptor was isolated from a woman aged 18-29 years in good health. The V and J genes are TRBV5-1 and TRBJ1-2; D is perhaps TRBD1 (5 bases). The CDR3 nucleotides are TGCGCCAGCAGTGGCGGAGGAGGAGGGGAGGACTATGGCTACACCTTC. Its protein is CASSGGGGGEDYGYTF.